This entry features one T cell receptor (beta chain) sequence. The data were taken from a study of T cells in Graves' hyperthyroidism and ophthalmopathy. RNA transcripts provided the source from which TCR beta CDR3 regions were amplified. The TCR CDR3 first-round RT-PCR relied on the HTBI primer set. MiXCR, run by TCRdb on the multiplex PCR reads, gives a single entry per CDR3 protein. The table lists around 700,000 distinct CDR3 sequences, 18% of them singletons, with about a sixth in the top ten. Diagnoses were made from clinical symptoms, serum measures (thyroxine and TRAb), thyroid ultrasound and orbital computed tomography. PBMCs were sourced from more than 7.5 ml fresh peripheral blood. Germline CDR1 and CDR2: DFQATT and SNEGSKA (reference sequence). Trimming removed 4 bases from V and 2 bases from J, with 6 bases in between. The CDR3 has 12 amino acids.

Sequencing used blood. This chain links TRBV20-1 with TRBJ2-4; the D is unclear. The receptor's source is a woman in her 50s with Graves' hyperthyroidism that later progressed to Graves' ophthalmopathy. CDR3 region: CSAIKSKNIQYF. The CDR3 DNA sequence: TGCAGTGCTATTAAGTCCAAAAACATTCAGTACTTC.